These 21 T cell receptor beta chains were sequenced from one sample in a study of glioma-infiltrating T cells after dendritic cell vaccination. Assay: immunoSEQ multiplex PCR; the TCRdb copy retains only in-frame clones and omits some. The sample has around 83,000 clones; 85% are singletons. As to time point: after dendritic cell vaccination, including at tumor progression/relapse. Sequenced here: blood, sampled after dendritic cell vaccination. These receptors were taken from a human donor with glioblastoma.

Here the CDR3 reads CASSQGLDLREQYF. The DNA of the CDR3 is TGTGCCAGCAGCCAAGGACTAGATCTTCGCGAGCAGTACTTC. The V and J genes are TRBV4-2 and TRBJ2-7; tentative D call: TRBD2 (6 bases). V was cut by 1 base and J by 6 bases, with 13 bases left in between. CDR1 is LGHNA, CDR2 YNFKEQ, per germline. This CDR3 has 14 amino acids.

This chain connects TRBV25-1 to TRBJ1-4; 8 positions agree with TRBD1. Germline values: CDR1 MGHDK, CDR2 SYGVNS. With V trimmed by 5 bases and J by 5 bases, 10 bases remained unmatched. This CDR3 is built from 16 residues. The CDR3 spells CASSSTTGGKNEKLFF. The CDR3, as DNA: TGTGCCAGCAGTTCCACAACAGGGGGGAAAAATGAAAAACTGTTTTTT.

With respect to this clone: The missing conserved phenylalanine or tryptophan at the end of this CDR3 makes a read error likely. This rearrangement joins TRBV15 to TRBJ1-5, with 9 bases fitting TRBD1. The germline CDR1 and CDR2 sequences are LNHNV and YYDKDF (reference sequence). The CDR3 has 18 amino acids. The ends lost 1 base at V and 0 bases at J; junction bases unmatched: 7. The CDR3 loop reads CATSRVDRGSGSNQPQHL. In DNA, the CDR3 is TGTGCCACCAGCAGAGTTGACAGGGGGTCGGGTAGCAATCAGCCCCAGCATCTT.

V and J are TRBV7-2 and TRBJ1-5; maybe TRBD1 (5 bases). V lost 4 bases and J lost 4, with 17 bases in between. Germline V gene lookup returns CDR1 SGHTA and CDR2 FQGNSA. The CDR3 runs to 16 residues. CDR3: CASSSTPGGGNQPQHF. In DNA form, the CDR3 reads TGTGCCAGCAGCTCCACCCCCGGGGGGGGTAATCAGCCCCAGCATTTT.

V usage is TRBV7-8 and J usage is TRBJ2-2, with D possibly being TRBD2 (5 bases). Germline lookup yields CDR1 SGHVS and CDR2 FQNEAQ. V lost 1 base to trimming and J lost 4 bases, with 13 bases between them. The length of the CDR3 is 16 residues. The CDR3 region is CASSLVAGMGTGELFF. In DNA, the CDR3 is TGTGCCAGCAGCTTAGTAGCCGGGATGGGCACCGGGGAGCTGTTTTTT.

V and J are TRBV6-1 and TRBJ1-2; D not resolved. The CDR3 is 15 residues long. V lost 2 bases, J lost 0 bases, and 10 bases lay in between. Germline V gene data show CDR1 as MNHNS and CDR2 as SASEGT. CDR3 amino acids: CASSEISGANYGYTF. The DNA of the CDR3 is TGTGCCAGCAGTGAAATAAGCGGCGCTAACTATGGCTACACCTTC.

The chain is built from TRBV7-2 and TRBJ2-2; D possibly corresponds to TRBD1 (6 bases). Germline V lookup: CDR1 SGHTA, CDR2 FQGNSA. The ends were cut back, 6 bases at V and 4 bases at J, with 9 bases in the middle. This CDR3 contains 13 residues. CDR3 sequence: CASRTGFTGELFF. The CDR3 region has the DNA TGTGCCAGCAGAACAGGGTTCACCGGGGAGCTGTTTTTT.

Turning to this clone: The junction shows a germline mismatch at one end, possibly a read error. The chain uses TRBV7-3 and TRBJ1-2; 10 bases fit TRBD1. The CDR3 is 13 amino acids. Germline assignment: CDR1 SGHTA and CDR2 FQGTGA. For the CDR3, the DNA is TGTGCCAGCAGCCCTGACAGGGGGCATGGCTGCACCTTC. It codes for CASSPDRGHGCTF.

The chain links TRBV14 to TRBJ1-6; D unclear. The CDR3 extends over 14 amino acids. The ends were cut back, 1 base at V and 7 bases at J, with 8 bases in the middle. Germline CDR1 SGHDN, CDR2 FVKESK. CDR3 sequence: CASSQGWQNSPLHF. CDR3 bases: TGTGCCAGCAGCCAAGGTTGGCAAAATTCACCCCTCCACTTT. Based on the CDR3 plus reference TRBV14 and TRBJ1-6, the full variable domain is EAGVTQFPSHSVIEKGQTVTLRCDPISGHDNLYWYRRVMGKEIKFLLHFVKESKQDESGMPNNRFLAERTGGTYSTLKVQPAELEDSGVYFCASSQGWQNSPLHFGNGTRLTVT.

In nucleotides, the CDR3 is TGTGCCAGTAGTCACGTGAGCTCCTACGAGCAGTACTTC. As protein: CASSHVSSYEQYF. The chain uses TRBV19 and TRBJ2-7; D not certain. The ends were cut back, 5 bases at V and 0 bases at J, with 8 bases in the middle. The germline V gene encodes CDR1 LNHDA and CDR2 SQIVND (reference sequence). CDR3 length: 13 residues.

J is TRBJ1-2 and V is TRBV7-2; D uncertain. The V gene lost 1 base and the J gene lost 2 bases, with 11 bases spanning the gap. CDR1 and CDR2 (germline): SGHTA, FQGNSA. The CDR3 is 15 residues long. The CDR3 DNA follows: TGTGCCAGCAGCTTAGGTGAGGTTACCAACTATGGCTACACCTTC. Its translation: CASSLGEVTNYGYTF. Combining the CDR3 with reference TRBV7-2 and TRBJ1-2 gives the whole variable domain GAGVSQSPSNKVTEKGKDVELRCDPISGHTALYWYRQSLGQGLEFLIYFQGNSAPDKSGLPSDRFSAERTGGSVSTLTIQRTQQEDSAVYLCASSLGEVTNYGYTFGSGTRLTVV.

This sequence joins TRBV13 and TRBJ2-7; D is unresolved. This CDR3 spans 13 amino acids. The ends were cut back, 0 bases at V and 3 bases at J, with 6 bases in the middle. Germline assignment: CDR1 PRHDT and CDR2 FYEKMQ (reference sequence). The CDR3 bases are TGTGCCAGCAGCTTAGGCGGAGACTACGAGCAGTACTTC. This translates into CASSLGGDYEQYF.

The CDR3, as DNA: TGTGCCGACGGAGATAGCAATCAGCCCCAGCATTTT. As protein: CADGDSNQPQHF. V gene TRBV6-1 combines with J gene TRBJ1-5; D unresolved. The CDR3 is made up of 12 amino acids. Germline V gene data show CDR1 as MNHNS and CDR2 as SASEGT. V was clipped by 11 bases and J by 0 bases, with 8 bases between them.

The rearrangement joins TRBV4-3 to TRBJ1-4; D is unresolved. The CDR3 runs to 17 residues. Germline CDR1 reads LGHNA; CDR2 reads YSLEER. Trimming took 1 base from V and 5 from J, leaving 17 bases between them. In DNA, the CDR3 is TGCGCCAGCAGCCAAGGGGGTGGACTGGCACCCAATGAAAAACTGTTTTTT. Translated, it gives CASSQGGGLAPNEKLFF.

This chain uses TRBV6-1 with TRBJ2-2; TRBD2 agrees at 12 bases. Germline trimming cut 4 bases from V and 5 bases from J; bases unmatched to any gene: 8. Looked up from germline, CDR1 is MNHNS and CDR2 is SASEGT. The CDR3 is 17 residues long. CDR3 bases: TGTGCCAGCAGTGGGAAGACTAGCGGGAGAGGTACCGGGGAGCTGTTTTTT. Translated, it gives CASSGKTSGRGTGELFF.

CDR3 in amino acids: CASSTGDRGIYGYTF. For the CDR3, the DNA is TGCGCCAGCAGCACTGGGGACAGGGGGATCTATGGCTACACCTTC. This chain uses TRBV5-1 with TRBJ1-2; 11 bases match TRBD1. Germline CDR1 reads SGHRS; CDR2 reads YFSETQ. Trimming at V came to 4 bases and at J to 4 bases, leaving 6 bases not matched to a gene. The CDR3 consists of 15 residues. The full variable domain, with the rest looked up from reference TRBV5-1 and TRBJ1-2, is KAGVTQTPRYLIKTRGQQVTLSCSPISGHRSVSWYQQTPGQGLQFLFEYFSETQRNKGNFPGRFSGRQFSNSRSEMNVSTLELGDSALYLCASSTGDRGIYGYTFGSGTRLTVV.

The CDR3 DNA is TGTGCCAGCAGCTTCGGCAGGACTTACGAGCAGTACTTC. Translating gives CASSFGRTYEQYF. The V gene is TRBV5-6, the J gene TRBJ2-5, with D possibly matching TRBD2 (5 bases). The end of the DNA fits TRBJ2-7 better, so the J call may be wrong. CDR1 is SGHDT, CDR2 YYEEEE, per germline. The length of the CDR3 is 13 residues.

The genes are TRBV11-3 and TRBJ1-1; D is uncertain. Germline CDR1 and CDR2: SGHNT and YENEEA. This CDR3 is built from 13 residues. V was trimmed by 5 bases and J by 1 base, leaving 8 bases between them. In DNA form, the CDR3 reads TGTGCCAGCAGCAGCTCCGGGAACACTGAAGCTTTCTTT. Its protein is CASSSSGNTEAFF.

The rearrangement uses TRBV9 and TRBJ2-3; 9 bases align to TRBD1. V trimming: 2 bases; J trimming: 0 bases; junction bases outside the gene matches: 1. The CDR3 is made up of 15 amino acids. Germline V CDR1 and CDR2: SGDLS, YYNGEE. CDR3 sequence reads: CASSVDRGSTDTQYF. The CDR3 nucleotides read TGTGCCAGCAGCGTGGACAGGGGAAGCACAGATACGCAGTATTTT.

The chain employs TRBV11-1 and TRBJ1-1; 9 positions match TRBD1. The CDR3 totals 13 residues. The germline V gene has CDR1 SGHAT and CDR2 FQDESV (reference sequence). The V and J ends lost 8 bases and 1 base, in that order; junction bases with no gene match: 2. The CDR3 loop is CASEGQGNTEAFF. In DNA, the CDR3 is TGTGCCAGCGAGGGACAGGGGAACACTGAAGCTTTCTTT.

The J gene is TRBJ2-1, the V gene TRBV7-2; the D gene is possibly TRBD2 (6 bases). The CDR3 covers 16 residues. CDR1 and CDR2 (germline): SGHTA, FQGNSA. Trimming shortened V by 1 base and J by 1 base, and 11 bases separated the two germline ends. The CDR3 sequence: CASSLVAGNSYNEQFF. The CDR3 coding sequence is TGTGCCAGCAGCTTAGTGGCGGGGAATTCCTACAATGAGCAGTTCTTC.